What follows is one T cell receptor (beta chain) and its context. Its cognate antigen is unknown. This record comes from a study of OX40 agonist ivuxolimab in advanced cancers. Across the whole study: Patients received the agonistic anti-OX40 (CD134) antibody ivuxolimab.

Germline V gene sequence: CDR1 ENHRY, CDR2 SYGVKD. This CDR3 is 16 amino acids long. V was clipped by 0 bases and J by 4 bases, with 16 bases between them. Study-wide results and caveats: Also showing low normalized T-cell clonal expansion were some of the nonresponders.

The table came from immunoSEQ multiplex PCR; TCRdb's copy has only in-frame clones and leaves some out. The table records more than 65,000 clones, 70% to 90% of them present only once. The material sequenced was CD4+ or CD8+ T cells sorted from blood, taken in a trial of the OX40 agonist ivuxolimab. The V and J genes are TRBV10-3 and TRBJ2-7, with D possibly being TRBD1 or TRBD2 (5 bases each). This receptor was taken from an adult with an advanced solid tumor such as melanoma, head and neck, liver or kidney cancer. The CDR3 sequence is CAISESTRGAQYEQYF. The DNA for the CDR3 is TGTGCCATCAGTGAGTCGACTCGAGGGGCTCAATACGAGCAGTACTTC.